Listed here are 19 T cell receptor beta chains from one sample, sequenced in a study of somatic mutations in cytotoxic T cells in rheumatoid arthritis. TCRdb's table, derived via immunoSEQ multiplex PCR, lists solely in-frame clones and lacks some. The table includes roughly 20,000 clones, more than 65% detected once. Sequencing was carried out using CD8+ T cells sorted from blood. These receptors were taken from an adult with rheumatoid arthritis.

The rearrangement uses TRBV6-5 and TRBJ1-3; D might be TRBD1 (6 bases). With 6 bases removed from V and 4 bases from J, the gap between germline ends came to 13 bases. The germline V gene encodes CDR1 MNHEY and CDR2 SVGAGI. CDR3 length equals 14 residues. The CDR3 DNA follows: TGTGCCAGCAGCCCCCAGGGGACCGGAAACACCATATATTTT. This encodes CASSPQGTGNTIYF.

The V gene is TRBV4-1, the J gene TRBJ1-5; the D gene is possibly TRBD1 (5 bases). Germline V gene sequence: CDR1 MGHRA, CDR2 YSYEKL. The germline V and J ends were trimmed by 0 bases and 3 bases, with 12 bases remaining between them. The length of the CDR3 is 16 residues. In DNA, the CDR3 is TGCGCCAGCAGCCAAGAGACAGCGGCATTCAATCAGCCCCAGCATTTT. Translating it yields CASSQETAAFNQPQHF.

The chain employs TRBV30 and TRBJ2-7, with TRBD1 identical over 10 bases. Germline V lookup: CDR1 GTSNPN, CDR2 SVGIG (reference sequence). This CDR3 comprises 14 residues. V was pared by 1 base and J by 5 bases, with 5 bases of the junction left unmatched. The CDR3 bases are TGTGCCTGGAGTGGCGGACAGGGGGAGGACGAGCAGTACTTC. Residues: CAWSGGQGEDEQYF.

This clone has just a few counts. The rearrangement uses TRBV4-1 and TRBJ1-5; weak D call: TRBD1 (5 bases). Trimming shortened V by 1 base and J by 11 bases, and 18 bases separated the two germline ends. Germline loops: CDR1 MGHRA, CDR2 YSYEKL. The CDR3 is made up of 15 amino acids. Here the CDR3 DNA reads TGCGCCAGCAGCCAAGCCGCGAACAGGCCGGGGGCCCAGCATTTT. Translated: CASSQAANRPGAQHF.

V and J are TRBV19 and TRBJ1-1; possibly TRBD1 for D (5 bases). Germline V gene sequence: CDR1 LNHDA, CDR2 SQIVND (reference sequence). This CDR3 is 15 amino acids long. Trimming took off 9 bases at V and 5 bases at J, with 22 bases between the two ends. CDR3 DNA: TGTGCCAGCGGGGATTGGGGCAAATGGGGGACTGAAGCTTTCTTT. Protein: CASGDWGKWGTEAFF.

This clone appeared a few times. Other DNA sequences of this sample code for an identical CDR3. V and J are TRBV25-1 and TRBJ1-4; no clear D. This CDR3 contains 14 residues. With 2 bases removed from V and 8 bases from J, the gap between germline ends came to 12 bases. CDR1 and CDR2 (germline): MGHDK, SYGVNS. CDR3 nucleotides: TGTGCCAGCAGTGAAGCGGGGAGTGGAGAAAAACTGTTTTTT. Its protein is CASSEAGSGEKLFF.

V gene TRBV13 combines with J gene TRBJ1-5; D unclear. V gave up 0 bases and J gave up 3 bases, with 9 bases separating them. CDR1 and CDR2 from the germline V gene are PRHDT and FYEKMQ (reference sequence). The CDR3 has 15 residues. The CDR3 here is CASSLGDRPNQPQHF. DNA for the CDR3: TGTGCCAGCAGCTTAGGGGACCGCCCCAATCAGCCCCAGCATTTT.

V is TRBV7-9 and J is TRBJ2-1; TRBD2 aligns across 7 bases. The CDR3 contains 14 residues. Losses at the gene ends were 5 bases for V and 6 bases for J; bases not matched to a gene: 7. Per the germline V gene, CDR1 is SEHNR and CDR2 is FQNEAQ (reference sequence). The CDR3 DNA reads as TGTGCCAGCAGCCCCCTAGTAGCGGGCAATGAGCAGTTCTTC. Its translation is CASSPLVAGNEQFF. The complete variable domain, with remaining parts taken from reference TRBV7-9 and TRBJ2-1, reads DTGVSQNPRHKITKRGQNVTFRCDPISEHNRLYWYRQTLGQGPEFLTYFQNEAQLEKSRLLSDRFSAERPKGSFSTLEIQRTEQGDSAMYLCASSPLVAGNEQFFGPGTRLTVL.

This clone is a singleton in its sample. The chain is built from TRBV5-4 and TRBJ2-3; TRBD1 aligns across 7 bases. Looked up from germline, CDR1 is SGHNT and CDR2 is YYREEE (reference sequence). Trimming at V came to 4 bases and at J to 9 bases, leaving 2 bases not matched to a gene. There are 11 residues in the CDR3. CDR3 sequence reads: CASSTGETQYF. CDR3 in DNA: TGTGCCAGCAGCACAGGGGAGACGCAGTATTTT.

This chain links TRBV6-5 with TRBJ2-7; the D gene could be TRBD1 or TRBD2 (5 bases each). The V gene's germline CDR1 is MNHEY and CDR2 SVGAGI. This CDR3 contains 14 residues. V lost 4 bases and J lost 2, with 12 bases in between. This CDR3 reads CASSWGNFPYEQYF. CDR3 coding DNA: TGTGCCAGCAGTTGGGGGAACTTTCCCTACGAGCAGTACTTC.

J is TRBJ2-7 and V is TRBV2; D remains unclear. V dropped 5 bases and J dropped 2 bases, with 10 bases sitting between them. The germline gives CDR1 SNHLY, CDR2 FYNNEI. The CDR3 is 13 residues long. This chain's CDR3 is CASSSRSTYEQYF. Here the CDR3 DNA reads TGTGCCAGCAGTTCACGCAGCACCTACGAGCAGTACTTC.

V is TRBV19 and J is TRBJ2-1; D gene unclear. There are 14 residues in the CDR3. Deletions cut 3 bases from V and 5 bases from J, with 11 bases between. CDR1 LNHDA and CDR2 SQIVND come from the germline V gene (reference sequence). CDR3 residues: CASSIPGSHNEQFF. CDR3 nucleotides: TGTGCCAGTAGTATTCCGGGCAGTCACAATGAGCAGTTCTTC. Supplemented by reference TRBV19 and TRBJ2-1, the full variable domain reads DGGITQSPKYLFRKEGQNVTLSCEQNLNHDAMYWYRQDPGQGLRLIYYSQIVNDFQKGDIAEGYSVSREKKESFPLTVTSAQKNPTAFYLCASSIPGSHNEQFFGPGTRLTVL.

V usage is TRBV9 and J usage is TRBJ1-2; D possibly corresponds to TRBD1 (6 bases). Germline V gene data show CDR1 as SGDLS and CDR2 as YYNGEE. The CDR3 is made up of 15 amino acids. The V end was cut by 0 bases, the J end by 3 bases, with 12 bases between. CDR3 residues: CASSVEGRGDYGYTF. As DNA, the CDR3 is TGTGCCAGCAGCGTAGAAGGCAGGGGCGACTATGGCTACACCTTC.

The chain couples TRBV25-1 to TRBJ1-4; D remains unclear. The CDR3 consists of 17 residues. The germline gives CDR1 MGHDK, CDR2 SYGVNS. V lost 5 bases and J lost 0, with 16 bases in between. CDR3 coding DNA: TGTGCCAGCAGTTTCTCTCCAGGCCGTACAACTAATGAAAAACTGTTTTTT. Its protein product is CASSFSPGRTTNEKLFF.

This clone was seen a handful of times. CDR3 coding DNA: TGTGCCAGCACCAGCGGCGGGGGGGCCGGAGATACGCAGTATTTT. This codes for CASTSGGGAGDTQYF. The rearrangement uses TRBV7-3 and TRBJ2-3; 9 nucleotides match TRBD2. J was trimmed by 5 bases and V by 7 bases; bases with no gene match: 10. Looked up from germline, CDR1 is SGHTA and CDR2 is FQGTGA. This CDR3 contains 15 residues.

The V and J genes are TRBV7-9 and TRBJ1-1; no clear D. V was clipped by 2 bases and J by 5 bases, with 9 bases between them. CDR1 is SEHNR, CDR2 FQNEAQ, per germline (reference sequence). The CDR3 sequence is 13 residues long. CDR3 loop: CASSLSSGTEAFF. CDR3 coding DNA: TGTGCCAGCAGCTTATCCTCCGGTACTGAAGCTTTCTTT.

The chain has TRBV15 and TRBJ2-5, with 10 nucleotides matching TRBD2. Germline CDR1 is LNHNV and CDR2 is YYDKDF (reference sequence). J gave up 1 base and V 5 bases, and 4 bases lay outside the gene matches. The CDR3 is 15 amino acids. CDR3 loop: CATSPGLATQETQYF. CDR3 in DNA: TGTGCCACCAGCCCGGGACTAGCGACCCAAGAGACCCAGTACTTC.

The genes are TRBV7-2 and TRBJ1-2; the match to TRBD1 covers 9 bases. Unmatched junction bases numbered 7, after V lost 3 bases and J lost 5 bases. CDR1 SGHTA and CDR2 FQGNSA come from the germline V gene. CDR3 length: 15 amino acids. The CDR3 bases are TGTGCCAGCAGCTTCGAGGACAGGGGCCGGTATGGCTACACCTTC. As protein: CASSFEDRGRYGYTF. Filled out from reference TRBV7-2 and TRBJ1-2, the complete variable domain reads GAGVSQSPSNKVTEKGKDVELRCDPISGHTALYWYRQSLGQGLEFLIYFQGNSAPDKSGLPSDRFSAERTGGSVSTLTIQRTQQEDSAVYLCASSFEDRGRYGYTFGSGTRLTVV.

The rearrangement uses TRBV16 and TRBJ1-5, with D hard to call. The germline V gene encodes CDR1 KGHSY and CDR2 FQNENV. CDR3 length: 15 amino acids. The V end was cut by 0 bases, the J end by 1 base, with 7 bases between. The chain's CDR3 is CASSQSPRSNQPQHF. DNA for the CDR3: TGTGCCAGCAGCCAATCCCCCAGGAGCAATCAGCCCCAGCATTTT. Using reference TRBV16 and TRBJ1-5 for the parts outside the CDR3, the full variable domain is GEEVAQTPKHLVRGEGQKAKLYCAPIKGHSYVFWYQQVLKNEFKFLISFQNENVFDETGMPKERFSAKCLPNSPCSLEIQATKLEDSAVYFCASSQSPRSNQPQHFGDGTRLSIL.